What follows are 26 T cell receptor beta chains derived from one specimen sequenced in a study of T-cell reconstitution after alpha-beta-depleted transplantation in children. A TCRbeta library incorporating unique molecular identifiers was prepared. Each CDR3 protein is one row after TCRdb ran MiXCR on the PCR reads. The data hold some 340,000 distinct CDR3 sequences, with 10% observed a single time. Source: PBMCs from the stem cell graft donor, taken from the stem cell graft. These receptors were taken from a human donor who donated a stem cell graft to a child with acute lymphoblastic leukemia.

This clonotype occurred many times. One end of the junction fails to match germline, which may point to a read error. CDR3 loop: CASSFGLAGADQETQYF. The CDR3 coding sequence is TGTGCTAGCAGCTTCGGTCTAGCGGGCGCCGACCAAGAGACCCAGTACTTC. The chain carries TRBV7-7 and TRBJ2-5; 8 bases agree with TRBD2. Germline V lookup: CDR1 SSHAT, CDR2 FNYEAQ (reference sequence). The CDR3 is 17 residues long. The variable domain in full, with the rest retrieved from reference TRBV7-7 and TRBJ2-5, is GAGVSQSPRYKVTKRGQDVTLRCDPISSHATLYWYQQALGQGPEFLTYFNYEAQPDKSGLPSDRFSAERPEGSISTLTIQRTEQRDSAMYRCASSFGLAGADQETQYFGPGTRLLVL.

V gene TRBV6-2 or TRBV6-3 combines with J gene TRBJ2-1; 13 bases fit TRBD2. CDR3 length: 16 residues. Per germline, CDR1 MNHEY and CDR2 SVGEGT. Germline trimming cut 3 bases from V and 8 bases from J; bases unmatched to any gene: 7. Written as DNA, the CDR3 is TGTGCCAGCAGTTATCCCGGACTAGCGGGAGCCGATGAGCAGTTCTTC. Translation: CASSYPGLAGADEQFF.

This clonotype showed up many times. The J gene is TRBJ2-1, the V gene TRBV27; D call uncertain. The CDR3 has 14 amino acids. Looked up from germline, CDR1 is MNHEY and CDR2 is SMNVEV (reference sequence). Trimming took off 6 bases at V and 1 base at J, with 10 bases between the two ends. The CDR3 spells CASSPFSSYNEQFF. CDR3 coding DNA: TGTGCCAGCAGCCCTTTTTCGTCCTACAATGAGCAGTTCTTC.

This clonotype was detected a few times. V usage is TRBV27 and J usage is TRBJ1-2; 10 bases are a match to TRBD1. V dropped 8 bases and J dropped 3; count of bases not matched to a gene: 21. The CDR3 covers 19 residues. Germline CDR1 reads MNHEY; CDR2 reads SMNVEV (reference sequence). CDR3 in DNA: TGTGCCAGCCGAATCCAAGGGCTTGGGACAGGGGACCACGACTATGGCTACACCTTC. This codes for CASRIQGLGTGDHDYGYTF.

This clonotype was observed at least ten times. V and J are TRBV20-1 and TRBJ1-4; 10 bases match TRBD1. CDR1 and CDR2 from the germline V gene are DFQATT and SNEGSKA (reference sequence). The CDR3 contains 13 residues. V dropped 6 bases and J dropped 7; count of bases not matched to a gene: 5. This chain's CDR3 is CSAKTGGGEKLFF. The DNA for the CDR3 is TGCAGTGCCAAGACAGGGGGCGGTGAAAAACTGTTTTTT.

V is TRBV30 and J is TRBJ1-1; TRBD1 is a possible D gene (5 bases). The CDR3 sequence is 13 residues long. Germline CDR1 reads GTSNPN; CDR2 reads SVGIG (reference sequence). The V end lost 0 bases, the J end lost 5 bases, and 10 bases lay between the germline ends. The chain's CDR3 is CAWSVGVGTEAFF. The DNA for the CDR3 is TGTGCCTGGAGTGTAGGGGTCGGGACTGAAGCTTTCTTT.

This clonotype was counted a few times. This CDR3 reads CASSQGYASTDTQYF. The CDR3 coding sequence is TGCGCCAGCAGCCAAGGGTACGCCAGCACAGATACGCAGTATTTT. The V call is TRBV4-3, the J call TRBJ2-3; unclear D gene. Germline V gives CDR1 LGHNA, CDR2 YSLEER. This CDR3 has 15 amino acids. Trimming stripped 1 base from V and 0 bases from J, with 8 bases between.

This clonotype was detected a few times. The rearrangement links TRBV6-2 or TRBV6-3 to TRBJ2-7; 13 nucleotides align to TRBD2. This CDR3 is 14 amino acids long. Germline lookup yields CDR1 MNHEY and CDR2 SVGEGT. Losses at the gene ends were 5 bases for V and 4 bases for J; bases not matched to a gene: 2. For the CDR3, the DNA is TGTGCCAGCAGTCAACTAGCGGGAGGGTACGAGCAGTACTTC. This translates into CASSQLAGGYEQYF.

This clonotype was seen a few times. The chain has TRBV24-1 and TRBJ2-3; D perhaps matches TRBD1 (6 bases). V shed 4 bases and J shed 0 bases, with 10 bases lying between them. The CDR3 sequence is 15 residues long. In germline, CDR1 is KGHDR, CDR2 SFDVKD. In nucleotides, the CDR3 is TGTGCCACCAGTGAGACAGGAGCGAGCACAGATACGCAGTATTTT. Its translation is CATSETGASTDTQYF.

This clonotype was seen repeatedly, ten times or more. The rearrangement links TRBV5-1 to TRBJ2-2; a possible D gene is TRBD1 (5 bases). This CDR3 is 15 amino acids long. V dropped 4 bases and J dropped 0 bases, with 10 bases sitting between them. Germline loops: CDR1 SGHRS, CDR2 YFSETQ. CDR3 nucleotides: TGCGCCAGCAGCCTGACAGCAACGAACACCGGGGAGCTGTTTTTT. This encodes CASSLTATNTGELFF.

The chain has TRBV10-2 and TRBJ2-7, with D perhaps matching TRBD2 (5 bases). V was trimmed by 7 bases and J by 0 bases, leaving 16 bases between them. This CDR3 comprises 15 residues. Germline CDR1 and CDR2: WSHSY and SAAADI. CDR3 protein: CASISDFLPSYEQYF. As DNA, the CDR3 is TGCGCCAGCATCTCGGACTTCTTACCCTCCTACGAGCAGTACTTC.

This clonotype occurred a few times. The V gene is TRBV9, the J gene TRBJ2-5; tentative D call: TRBD2 (5 bases). V lost 4 bases, J lost 0 bases, and 13 bases lay in between. CDR3 length equals 15 residues. Germline V gives CDR1 SGDLS, CDR2 YYNGEE. The CDR3, as DNA: TGTGCCAGCAGCCAACTCGGGGAAAACCAAGAGACCCAGTACTTC. Translation gives CASSQLGENQETQYF.

The chain is built from TRBV29-1 and TRBJ2-7; D uncertain. Trimming removed 1 base from V and 2 bases from J, with 6 bases in between. Germline V gives CDR1 SQVTM, CDR2 ANQGSEA. CDR3 length: 12 residues. CDR3 sequence: CSVEGMAYEQYF. CDR3 nucleotides: TGCAGCGTTGAAGGGATGGCCTACGAGCAGTACTTC.

The rearrangement links TRBV15 to TRBJ2-3; 16 nucleotides agree with TRBD2. This CDR3 contains 19 residues. The V segment lost 8 bases and the J segment 3 bases; nucleotides outside the gene matches: 14. The germline gives CDR1 LNHNV, CDR2 YYDKDF (reference sequence). The CDR3 DNA sequence: TGTGCCACCCGATCGGGACTAGCGGGAGGGAAGTGGAGAACAGATACGCAGTATTTT. Translation gives CATRSGLAGGKWRTDTQYF.

This clonotype showed up just a few times. The rearrangement uses TRBV14 and TRBJ2-1, with 7 bases matching TRBD2. J was trimmed by 3 bases and V by 5 bases; bases with no gene match: 7. Germline V gene sequence: CDR1 SGHDN, CDR2 FVKESK. This CDR3 region has 15 residues. The CDR3 DNA is TGTGCCAGCAGCGCCATGGAGCGGGGCTACAATGAGCAGTTCTTC. It translates to CASSAMERGYNEQFF.

This clonotype was seen only a few times. The chain couples TRBV27 to TRBJ1-1, with TRBD1 as a possible D gene (5 bases). Germline lookup yields CDR1 MNHEY and CDR2 SMNVEV (reference sequence). The CDR3 has 15 residues. Trimming removed 4 bases from V and 0 bases from J, with 12 bases in between. The CDR3 bases are TGTGCCAGCAGTTCATGGGCAGGGATGAACACTGAAGCTTTCTTT. Translated, it gives CASSSWAGMNTEAFF.

The count of this clonotype is one. This CDR3 is CSVGGTSGYNEQFF. CDR3 coding DNA: TGCAGCGTTGGGGGGACTAGCGGATACAATGAGCAGTTCTTC. The chain uses TRBV29-1 and TRBJ2-1, with 11 positions matching TRBD2. This CDR3 contains 14 residues. Germline CDR1 SQVTM, CDR2 ANQGSEA. Losses at the gene ends were 4 bases for V and 4 bases for J; bases not matched to a gene: 3.

The chain uses TRBV7-2 and TRBJ2-2; D uncertain. Trimming stripped 0 bases from V and 9 bases from J, with 8 bases between. CDR1 and CDR2 from the germline V gene are SGHTA and FQGNSA. CDR3 length equals 13 residues. The CDR3 nucleotides are TGTGCCAGCAGCTTAGCTCTGGCGTGGGAGCTGTTTTTT. Translating gives CASSLALAWELFF.

V is TRBV12-3 or TRBV12-4 and J is TRBJ2-1, with 11 bases identical to TRBD2. The ends lost 3 bases at V and 15 bases at J; junction bases unmatched: 13. The CDR3 consists of 15 residues. DNA for the CDR3: TGTGCCAGCAGTTTGGGGACTAGCGGAGCCTCCCCGGGGTTCTTC. Protein product: CASSLGTSGASPGFF.

The chain employs TRBV28 and TRBJ2-7; TRBD2 aligns across 9 bases. The CDR3 contains 16 residues. J was trimmed by 0 bases and V by 3 bases; bases with no gene match: 6. Looked up from germline, CDR1 is MDHEN and CDR2 is SYDVKM. For the CDR3, the DNA is TGTGCCAGCAGTTTGGGCGGGAGGGCGAGCTCCTACGAGCAGTACTTC. Its translation is CASSLGGRASSYEQYF.

The chain is built from TRBV2 and TRBJ2-3; TRBD2 might be the D (6 bases). The length of the CDR3 is 15 residues. Germline assignment: CDR1 SNHLY and CDR2 FYNNEI. V was shortened by 3 bases and J by 1 base, with 11 bases between the two germline ends. CDR3 protein: CASSESASGTDTQYF. DNA of the CDR3: TGTGCCAGCAGTGAGTCGGCTAGCGGCACAGATACGCAGTATTTT.

This clonotype was counted only a few times. The V and J genes are TRBV6-2 or TRBV6-3 and TRBJ2-6, with 9 bases lining up with TRBD1. The germline gives CDR1 MNHEY, CDR2 SVGEGT. Trimming removed 5 bases from V and 1 base from J; junction bases left unmatched: 15. This CDR3 is 20 amino acids long. CDR3 in DNA: TGTGCCAGCAGTACCCCCCTTCCGGGACAGGGTACTTCTGGGGCCAACGTCCTGACTTTC. It yields the protein CASSTPLPGQGTSGANVLTF.

This clonotype has a count of ten or more. The chain is built from TRBV18 and TRBJ2-1; D is undetermined. V shed 6 bases and J shed 3 bases, with 18 bases lying between them. This CDR3 comprises 16 residues. Looked up from germline, CDR1 is KGHSH and CDR2 is LQKENI. The DNA for the CDR3 is TGTGCCAGCTCTCCCGACCGTCTAAACCGCTACAATGAGCAGTTCTTC. The encoded protein is CASSPDRLNRYNEQFF. Full variable domain (missing parts from reference TRBV18 and TRBJ2-1): NAGVMQNPRHLVRRRGQEARLRCSPMKGHSHVYWYRQLPEEGLKFMVYLQKENIIDESGMPKERFSAEFPKEGPSILRIQQVVRGDSAAYFCASSPDRLNRYNEQFFGPGTRLTVL.

This clonotype was observed a handful of times. The rearrangement links TRBV7-2 to TRBJ1-5; 7 positions match TRBD1. V lost 1 base, J lost 7 bases, and 7 bases stayed unmatched. The germline V gene encodes CDR1 SGHTA and CDR2 FQGNSA. The CDR3 extends over 15 amino acids. The CDR3 DNA reads as TGTGCCAGCAGCTTAGGGGCAGGGGGGGGGCAGCCCCAGCATTTT. The encoded protein is CASSLGAGGGQPQHF.

This chain joins TRBV20-1 and TRBJ2-2; 9 bases align to TRBD1. The J segment lost 8 bases and the V segment lost 3 bases, leaving 10 bases of the junction unmatched. The CDR3 runs 15 residues. Germline CDR1 is DFQATT and CDR2 is SNEGSKA (reference sequence). The CDR3 nucleotides are TGCAGTGCTAGTCCCGGGACAGGGTTTTTAGGGGAGCTGTTTTTT. It translates to CSASPGTGFLGELFF.

This clonotype was seen a handful of times. The V call is TRBV27, the J call TRBJ2-6; TRBD2 matches at 9 bases. Trimming at V came to 2 bases and at J to 0 bases, leaving 5 bases not matched to a gene. Germline V gene sequence: CDR1 MNHEY, CDR2 SMNVEV (reference sequence). The CDR3 length is 18 residues. CDR3 in amino acids: CASSLVAGALSGANVLTF. CDR3 DNA sequence: TGTGCCAGCAGTTTAGTAGCGGGGGCGCTCTCTGGGGCCAACGTCCTGACTTTC.